Sequencing of this T cell receptor beta chain was carried out in a study of T cells after yellow fever vaccination. The overall study: With SMART-Seq v4 Ultra Low Input, the fractions containing low cell numbers were prepared.

This CDR3 is built from 14 residues. J was trimmed by 2 bases and V by 3 bases; bases with no gene match: 1. CDR1 is SQVTM and CDR2 is ANQGSEA in the germline V gene. Comments on this clonotype: Antigen: not known.

Study-wide findings and caveats: From the bulk population, abundant clonotypes could contaminate and appear within FACS-sorted repertoires. Most primary-vaccination clones reappeared after the booster (about 97% CD4, 75% to 90% CD8). A small share of clonotypes appeared in both CD4 and CD8 compartments.

TCRdb analysed the 5' RACE reads with MiXCR anew, one entry per CDR3 protein. In the table there are approximately 510,000 distinct CDR3 sequences, 21% of which are singletons. This specimen consisted of PBMCs, obtained roughly 23 days after the first yellow fever vaccination. The receptor was derived from a man between 18 and 35 years old who received the YFV17D yellow fever vaccine. The chain has TRBV29-1 and TRBJ2-7; 13 positions agree with TRBD2. CDR3 nucleotides: TGCAGCGTTGAGGGGACTAGCGGGACCTACGAGCAGTACTTC. Protein sequence: CSVEGTSGTYEQYF.